The present TCR beta chain was sequenced within a study of T cells in localized non-small cell lung cancer. The repertoire was sequenced with immunoSEQ multiplex PCR; TCRdb's copy has only in-frame clones and lacks some. The repertoire holds almost 65,000 clones, with 85% to 90% as singletons. The CDR3 has 15 amino acids. CDR1 and CDR2 from the germline V gene are MNHNS and SASEGT. V was clipped by 6 bases and J by 2 bases; unmatched bases: 4. The rearrangement links TRBV6-1 to TRBJ1-5, with 10 positions matching TRBD1. The input for sequencing was peripheral blood, taken before any cancer treatment. This sequence originates from a woman aged 35 to 70 with stage I lung adenocarcinoma. The CDR3 DNA reads TGTGCCAGCAGGGGACAGGGGAACGGCAATCAGCCCCAGCATTTT. It yields the protein CASRGQGNGNQPQHF.